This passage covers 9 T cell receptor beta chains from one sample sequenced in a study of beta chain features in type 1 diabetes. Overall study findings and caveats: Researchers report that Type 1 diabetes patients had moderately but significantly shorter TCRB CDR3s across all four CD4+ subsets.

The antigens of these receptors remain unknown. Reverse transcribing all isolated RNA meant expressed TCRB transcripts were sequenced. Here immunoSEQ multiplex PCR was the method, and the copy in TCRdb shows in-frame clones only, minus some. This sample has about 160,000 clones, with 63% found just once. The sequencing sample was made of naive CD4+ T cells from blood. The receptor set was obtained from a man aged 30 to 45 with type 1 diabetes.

CDR3 protein: CSKVAGADTQYF. CDR3 coding DNA: TGCAGCAAAGTAGCGGGGGCGGATACGCAGTATTTT. This chain connects TRBV29-1 to TRBJ2-3, with 9 bases that match TRBD2. With 8 bases clipped from V and 6 bases from J, the junction kept 6 bases outside the gene matches. Germline assignment: CDR1 SQVTM and CDR2 ANQGSEA. The CDR3 has 12 residues.

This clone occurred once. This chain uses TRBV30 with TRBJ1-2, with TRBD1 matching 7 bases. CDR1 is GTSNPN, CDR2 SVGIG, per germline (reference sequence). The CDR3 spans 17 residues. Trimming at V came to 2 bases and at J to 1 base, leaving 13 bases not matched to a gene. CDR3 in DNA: TGTGCCTGGAGTCCACCCGCCTGGGCAGGGGGTAACTATGGCTACACCTTC. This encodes CAWSPPAWAGGNYGYTF.

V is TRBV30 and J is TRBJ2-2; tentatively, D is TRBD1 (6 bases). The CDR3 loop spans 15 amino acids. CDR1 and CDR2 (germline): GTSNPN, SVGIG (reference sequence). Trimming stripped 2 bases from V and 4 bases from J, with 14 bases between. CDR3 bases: TGTGCCTGGAGTAAAGGGGGTGTCAGCACCGGGGAGCTGTTTTTT. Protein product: CAWSKGGVSTGELFF.

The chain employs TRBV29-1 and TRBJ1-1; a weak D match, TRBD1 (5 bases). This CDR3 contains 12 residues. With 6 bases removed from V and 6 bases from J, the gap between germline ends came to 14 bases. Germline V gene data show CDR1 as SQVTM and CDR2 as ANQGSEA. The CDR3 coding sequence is TGCAGCGTGGACAAGGGTAACGCTGAAGCTTTCTTT. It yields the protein CSVDKGNAEAFF.

The CDR3: CASSLVAGQPDTQYF. DNA of the CDR3: TGTGCCAGCAGCTTAGTAGCGGGCCAACCAGATACGCAGTATTTT. This chain connects TRBV7-2 to TRBJ2-3, with 7 bases lining up with TRBD2. The germline CDR1 and CDR2 sequences are SGHTA and FQGNSA. This CDR3 has 15 amino acids. Losses at the gene ends were 1 base for V and 4 bases for J; bases not matched to a gene: 5. The full variable domain, in which reference TRBV7-2 and TRBJ2-3 provide the parts outside the CDR3, is GAGVSQSPSNKVTEKGKDVELRCDPISGHTALYWYRQSLGQGLEFLIYFQGNSAPDKSGLPSDRFSAERTGGSVSTLTIQRTQQEDSAVYLCASSLVAGQPDTQYFGPGTRLTVL.

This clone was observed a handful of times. The CDR3 bases are TGTGCCTTTACCCGGGACATATCCTACAATGAGCAGTTCTTC. Translating gives CAFTRDISYNEQFF. The gene calls are TRBV30 and TRBJ2-1; maybe TRBD1 (6 bases). The germline V gene encodes CDR1 GTSNPN and CDR2 SVGIG (reference sequence). The CDR3 consists of 14 residues. V was pared by 7 bases and J by 1 base, with 14 bases between.

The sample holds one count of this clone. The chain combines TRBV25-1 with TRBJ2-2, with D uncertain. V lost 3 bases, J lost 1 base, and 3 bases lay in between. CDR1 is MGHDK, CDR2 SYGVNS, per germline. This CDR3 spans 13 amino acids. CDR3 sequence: CASSDLNTGELFF. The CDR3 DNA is TGTGCCAGCAGTGATCTGAACACCGGGGAGCTGTTTTTT.

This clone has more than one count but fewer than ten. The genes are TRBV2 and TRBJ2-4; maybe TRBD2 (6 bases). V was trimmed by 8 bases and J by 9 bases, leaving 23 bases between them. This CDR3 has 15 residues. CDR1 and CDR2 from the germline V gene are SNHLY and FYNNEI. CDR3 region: CASCGGDGVMGIQYF. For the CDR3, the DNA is TGTGCCAGCTGTGGAGGGGACGGGGTAATGGGCATTCAGTACTTC.

This chain's CDR3 is CASRKRPLQVLWTEAFF. The CDR3, as DNA: TGTGCCAGCAGAAAGAGACCCTTACAGGTCTTATGGACTGAAGCTTTCTTT. This chain links TRBV13 with TRBJ1-1, with D possibly being TRBD1 (5 bases). V was shortened by 6 bases and J by 5 bases, with 25 bases between the two germline ends. The CDR3 has 17 residues. Germline CDR1 reads PRHDT; CDR2 reads FYEKMQ (reference sequence). Full variable domain (missing parts from reference TRBV13 and TRBJ1-1): AAGVIQSPRHLIKEKRETATLKCYPIPRHDTVYWYQQGPGQDPQFLISFYEKMQSDKGSIPDRFSAQQFSDYHSELNMSSLELGDSALYFCASRKRPLQVLWTEAFFGQGTRLTVV.